This TCR beta chain was recorded in a study of control samples from healthy donors and cancer patients. Libraries were prepared by immunoSEQ multiplex PCR; TCRdb keeps only in-frame clonotypes and omits some of them. Of approximately 160,000 clones listed, about 90% are singletons. Germline values: CDR1 MNHEY, CDR2 SMNVEV (reference sequence). V was clipped by 6 bases and J by 8 bases; unmatched bases: 8. The CDR3 is made up of 14 amino acids. This rearrangement joins TRBV27 to TRBJ1-2, with 11 nucleotides matching TRBD1. The sequence was collected from a woman aged 40 to 49 in good health. The sequenced sample consisted of blood. In DNA form, the CDR3 reads TGTGCCAGCAGACTTTCTGGGACAGGGGGAGGCTACACCTTC. Amino acid sequence: CASRLSGTGGGYTF.